Listed below are T cell receptor beta chains from one sample, sequenced in a study of cytomegalovirus exposure and HLA in healthy donors. Repertoires were generated with immunoSEQ multiplex PCR, while TCRdb's copy carries only in-frame clones and drops some. The sample consists of 140,000 to 150,000 clones, over 60% of them appearing once. Sequenced sample: PBMCs. Receptor source: a woman aged 18-29 years in good health and CMV-seronegative. Each CDR3 is given with its conserved first and last residue. Fields, in order: V gene, D gene, clone size, J gene, CDR3 protein, CDR3 DNA. D genes are given only for firm matches. Part of the rows lack a size; the others show once, few, many or a class for expanded clones.

TRBV11-2	NA	NA	TRBJ1-1	CASSLVLGAGVTEAFF	TGTGCCAGCAGCTTAGTCCTCGGAGCAGGGGTCACTGAAGCTTTCTTT
TRBV5-1	TRBD1	NA	TRBJ1-6	CASSFGQGQDTLHF	TGCGCCAGCAGCTTCGGACAGGGGCAAGACACCCTCCACTTT
TRBV7-8	NA	NA	TRBJ1-5	CASSRRDTGNQPQHF	TGTGCCAGCAGCAGACGGGACACTGGGAATCAGCCCCAGCATTTT
TRBV11-2	TRBD2	NA	TRBJ2-5	CASSSGGFSRETQYF	TGTGCCAGCAGCTCGGGGGGTTTCTCGCGGGAGACCCAGTACTTC
TRBV5-1	NA	NA	TRBJ1-1	CASSSGGGKNTEAFF	TGCGCCAGCAGCTCGGGGGGCGGAAAGAACACTGAAGCTTTCTTT
TRBV9	TRBD2	few	TRBJ2-5	CASSGGGFQETQYF	TGTGCCAGCAGCGGGGGGGGATTCCAAGAGACCCAGTACTTC
TRBV25-1	TRBD1	NA	TRBJ2-7	CASSGPGTGGGEQYF	TGTGCCAGCAGTGGGCCCGGGACAGGGGGCGGCGAGCAGTACTTC
TRBV7-2	NA	few	TRBJ1-5	CASSQGRGRLGNQPQHF	TGCGCCAGCAGCCAAGGCAGGGGAAGGTTGGGCAATCAGCCCCAGCATTTT
TRBV6-1	NA	once	TRBJ1-4	CASSGGATNEKLFF	TGTGCCAGCAGTGGCGGAGCAACTAATGAAAAACTGTTTTTT
TRBV2	NA	NA	TRBJ1-1	CASIKRGGSTEAFF	TGTGCCAGCATAAAGAGGGGGGGGAGCACTGAAGCTTTCTTT
TRBV4-3	TRBD2	NA	TRBJ2-2	CASSPPLGSGGNTGELFF	TGCGCCAGCAGCCCCCCTTTGGGGAGCGGGGGGAACACCGGGGAGCTGTTTTTT
TRBV28	TRBD1	NA	TRBJ1-6	CASSFGQGAGNSPLHF	TGTGCCAGCAGTTTCGGTCAGGGGGCCGGTAATTCACCCCTCCACTTT
TRBV6-1	TRBD1	NA	TRBJ1-1	CASSLRQGRNTEAFF	TGTGCCAGCAGTCTTCGACAGGGAAGGAACACTGAAGCTTTCTTT
TRBV27	NA	few	TRBJ1-4	CASSLRDNNEKLFF	TGTGCCAGCAGTTTGAGGGACAATAATGAAAAACTGTTTTTT
TRBV11-2	NA	NA	TRBJ2-3	CASSVGDGRDTQYF	TGTGCCAGCAGCGTCGGGGATGGCCGAGATACGCAGTATTTT
TRBV19	NA	NA	TRBJ1-6	CASKPEWDSPLHF	TGTGCCAGTAAGCCGGAGTGGGATTCACCCCTCCACTTT